One and the same sample provided the 32 T cell receptor beta chains below, sequenced in a study. Here immunoSEQ multiplex PCR was the method, and the copy in TCRdb shows in-frame clones only, minus some. This sample has roughly 68,000 clones; roughly 93% occur once, and the top ten carry under 4.5%. The sample consisted of PBMCs. These receptors were collected from a man aged 35-49 years with rheumatoid arthritis.

In its sample, this clone was seen a few times. This chain connects TRBV5-5 to TRBJ1-5; D might be TRBD1 (6 bases). CDR1 and CDR2 from the germline V gene are SGHKS and YYEKEE (reference sequence). The CDR3 runs 14 residues. V gave up 3 bases and J gave up 7 bases, with 14 bases separating them. The DNA for the CDR3 is TGTGCCAGCAGCTGGGCAGGCGACAGGCAGCCCCAGCATTTT. It codes for CASSWAGDRQPQHF. The whole variable domain, remainder taken from reference TRBV5-5 and TRBJ1-5, is DAGVTQSPTHLIKTRGQQVTLRCSPISGHKSVSWYQQVLGQGPQFIFQYYEKEERGRGNFPDRFSARQFPNYSSELNVNALLLGDSALYLCASSWAGDRQPQHFGDGTRLSIL.

The chain combines TRBV19 with TRBJ1-2; no clear D gene. Germline CDR1 LNHDA, CDR2 SQIVND (reference sequence). V lost 5 bases and J 8 bases, leaving 18 bases between the germline ends. The CDR3 consists of 14 residues. For the CDR3, the DNA is TGTGCCAGTAGTCTGGATAGCTTTCAAGTAGGCTACACCTTC. Its translation: CASSLDSFQVGYTF. Drawing the rest from reference TRBV19 and TRBJ1-2, the complete variable domain is DGGITQSPKYLFRKEGQNVTLSCEQNLNHDAMYWYRQDPGQGLRLIYYSQIVNDFQKGDIAEGYSVSREKKESFPLTVTSAQKNPTAFYLCASSLDSFQVGYTFGSGTRLTVV.

The CDR3 bases are TGTGCCTGGACCACAGGGGGGAACACTGAAGCTTTCTTT. It is translated as CAWTTGGNTEAFF. The J gene is TRBJ1-1, the V gene TRBV30; 8 bases line up with TRBD1. CDR3 length: 13 residues. Germline V lookup: CDR1 GTSNPN, CDR2 SVGIG (reference sequence). With V trimmed by 4 bases and J by 1 base, 2 bases remained unmatched.

The V gene is TRBV14, the J gene TRBJ2-1, with D possibly matching TRBD2 (5 bases). Trimming removed 2 bases at V and 2 bases at J, with 10 bases between. Germline-derived CDR1 and CDR2 are SGHDN and FVKESK. This CDR3 contains 15 residues. CDR3 sequence: CASSQKREPYNEQFF. The CDR3 nucleotides read TGTGCCAGCAGCCAAAAGAGGGAACCCTACAATGAGCAGTTCTTC. Full variable domain (missing parts from reference TRBV14 and TRBJ2-1): EAGVTQFPSHSVIEKGQTVTLRCDPISGHDNLYWYRRVMGKEIKFLLHFVKESKQDESGMPNNRFLAERTGGTYSTLKVQPAELEDSGVYFCASSQKREPYNEQFFGPGTRLTVL.

This clone appeared once. Additional DNA sequences in this sample encode the identical CDR3. This sequence joins TRBV6-2 or TRBV6-3 and TRBJ1-6; D unresolved. The germline V and J ends were trimmed by 6 bases and 6 bases, with 9 bases remaining between them. The CDR3 loop spans 13 amino acids. Germline CDR1 MNHEY, CDR2 SVGEGT. CDR3: CASSRTANSPLHF. Written as DNA, the CDR3 is TGTGCCAGCAGCAGGACCGCTAATTCACCCCTCCACTTT.

The rearrangement links TRBV29-1 to TRBJ1-4, with unresolved D. This CDR3 region has 14 residues. V lost 7 bases, J lost 0 bases, and 12 bases lay in between. Germline V CDR1 and CDR2: SQVTM, ANQGSEA. CDR3 nucleotides: TGCAGCGCAAGGACGGATACAACTAATGAAAAACTGTTTTTT. As protein: CSARTDTTNEKLFF.

This clone has only one observation. The rearrangement links TRBV6-5 to TRBJ1-2, with D possibly TRBD1 on 5 matching bases. The V gene lost 8 bases and the J gene lost 3 bases, with 10 bases spanning the gap. CDR1 MNHEY and CDR2 SVGAGI come from the germline V gene. CDR3 length: 12 residues. The chain's CDR3 is CASSSGHYGYTF. In DNA, the CDR3 is TGTGCCAGCTCTTCGGGGCACTATGGCTACACCTTC.

The chain recombines TRBV3-1 (or the pseudogene TRBV3-2) with TRBJ2-1, with 13 bases lining up with TRBD2. The CDR3 is 16 residues long. Losses at the gene ends were 1 base for V and 7 bases for J; bases not matched to a gene: 4. The germline V gene encodes CDR1 LGHDT and CDR2 YNNKEL (reference sequence). The CDR3 is CASSQARGLAGNEQFF. The CDR3 region has the DNA TGTGCCAGCAGCCAAGCTCGGGGACTAGCGGGGAATGAGCAGTTCTTC.

The genes are TRBV27 and TRBJ1-2; D is possibly TRBD1 (5 bases). The germline V gene has CDR1 MNHEY and CDR2 SMNVEV (reference sequence). The CDR3 consists of 17 residues. V was shortened by 2 bases and J by 5 bases, with 21 bases between the two germline ends. This CDR3 is CASSLGRYGGQRYGYTF. CDR3 DNA: TGTGCCAGCAGTTTAGGGAGGTACGGCGGACAACGGTATGGCTACACCTTC.

The chain employs TRBV13 and TRBJ1-2; D may be TRBD1 (6 bases). This CDR3 spans 15 amino acids. The V end lost 1 base, the J end lost 1 base, and 10 bases lay between the germline ends. Germline values: CDR1 PRHDT, CDR2 FYEKMQ (reference sequence). The CDR3 bases are TGTGCCAGCAGCTTAGTAGGGGGACTTAACTATGGCTACACCTTC. Translating it yields CASSLVGGLNYGYTF. The complete variable domain, with remaining parts taken from reference TRBV13 and TRBJ1-2, reads AAGVIQSPRHLIKEKRETATLKCYPIPRHDTVYWYQQGPGQDPQFLISFYEKMQSDKGSIPDRFSAQQFSDYHSELNMSSLELGDSALYFCASSLVGGLNYGYTFGSGTRLTVV.

The chain recombines TRBV7-9 with TRBJ2-3; perhaps TRBD2 as D (7 bases). V dropped 4 bases and J dropped 4 bases, with 24 bases sitting between them. Germline V gives CDR1 SEHNR, CDR2 FQNEAQ (reference sequence). The CDR3 is 18 amino acids. This CDR3 is CASSSIAWDGGLPDTQYF. In DNA, the CDR3 is TGTGCCAGCAGCTCCATAGCTTGGGACGGGGGGCTGCCAGATACGCAGTATTTT.

V gene TRBV30 combines with J gene TRBJ2-3; D uncertain. The CDR3 has 13 residues. The ends were cut back, 8 bases at V and 0 bases at J, with 12 bases in the middle. The germline gives CDR1 GTSNPN, CDR2 SVGIG (reference sequence). The CDR3 protein is CARAVTSTDTQYF. As DNA, the CDR3 is TGTGCCCGGGCAGTAACTAGCACAGATACGCAGTATTTT.

This rearrangement joins TRBV19 to TRBJ1-6; TRBD1 aligns across 11 bases. Germline V gene lookup returns CDR1 LNHDA and CDR2 SQIVND (reference sequence). With V trimmed by 10 bases and J by 10 bases, 6 bases remained unmatched. The CDR3 covers 13 residues. This CDR3 reads CATSGQGESPLHF. CDR3 in DNA: TGTGCCACTTCGGGACAGGGGGAATCACCCCTCCACTTT. The whole variable domain, filled in from reference TRBV19 and TRBJ1-6, reads DGGITQSPKYLFRKEGQNVTLSCEQNLNHDAMYWYRQDPGQGLRLIYYSQIVNDFQKGDIAEGYSVSREKKESFPLTVTSAQKNPTAFYLCATSGQGESPLHFGNGTRLTVT.

This clone came up once. The chain combines TRBV11-2 with TRBJ2-1; no firm D call. The V and J ends lost 5 bases and 0 bases respectively, with 20 bases between them. Germline CDR1 is SGHAT and CDR2 is FQNNGV. The CDR3 contains 18 residues. The CDR3 reads CASSPRISAQSSYNEQFF. The CDR3 DNA follows: TGTGCCAGCAGCCCCCGTATAAGCGCGCAGAGCTCCTACAATGAGCAGTTCTTC. Combining the CDR3 with reference TRBV11-2 and TRBJ2-1 gives the whole variable domain EAGVAQSPRYKIIEKRQSVAFWCNPISGHATLYWYQQILGQGPKLLIQFQNNGVVDDSQLPKDRFSAERLKGVDSTLKIQPAKLEDSAVYLCASSPRISAQSSYNEQFFGPGTRLTVL.

CDR3 amino acids: CASRAGTNQPQHF. The CDR3 nucleotides read TGTGCCAGCAGGGCAGGGACAAATCAGCCCCAGCATTTT. The J gene is TRBJ1-5, the V gene TRBV2, with a weak D call TRBD1 (6 bases). V lost 6 bases, J lost 4 bases, and 10 bases lay in between. The CDR3 consists of 13 residues. Germline V lookup: CDR1 SNHLY, CDR2 FYNNEI.

The chain carries TRBV3-1 (or the pseudogene TRBV3-2) and TRBJ2-4; no firm D call. The CDR3 runs to 13 residues. The V end lost 1 base, the J end lost 1 base, and 2 bases lay between the germline ends. The germline V gene encodes CDR1 LGHDT and CDR2 YNNKEL (reference sequence). CDR3 sequence reads: CASSQGAKNIQYF. For the CDR3, the DNA is TGTGCCAGCAGCCAAGGGGCCAAAAACATTCAGTACTTC.

This clone has just a few counts. The CDR3 is CATSDRGGDTEAFF. The CDR3 DNA follows: TGTGCCACCAGCGACAGGGGGGGAGACACTGAAGCTTTCTTT. The rearrangement links TRBV15 to TRBJ1-1; 9 nucleotides line up with TRBD1. Germline CDR1 is LNHNV and CDR2 is YYDKDF (reference sequence). This CDR3 region has 14 residues. V shed 5 bases and J 3 bases; nucleotides not matched to a gene: 4.

The count of this clone is one. This CDR3 reads CSVDRLGSLNTEAFF. CDR3 DNA: TGCAGCGTTGACAGGCTCGGCAGCTTGAACACTGAAGCTTTCTTT. The chain joins TRBV29-1 to TRBJ1-1; D ambiguous. The CDR3 contains 15 residues. Germline V gives CDR1 SQVTM, CDR2 ANQGSEA. V was clipped by 3 bases and J by 0 bases, with 14 bases between them.

The chain carries TRBV28 and TRBJ2-1; D may be TRBD2 (6 bases). The germline V gene has CDR1 MDHEN and CDR2 SYDVKM. The CDR3 runs 18 residues. The V and J ends lost 6 bases and 0 bases respectively, with 21 bases between them. CDR3 coding DNA: TGTGCCAGCAGCAAAGGCGTTTTAGGGAGGATCTCCTACAATGAGCAGTTCTTC. It specifies CASSKGVLGRISYNEQFF.

The chain couples TRBV2 to TRBJ1-5; 11 bases are shared with TRBD1. Germline CDR1 reads SNHLY; CDR2 reads FYNNEI. CDR3 length: 15 amino acids. The junction had 10 bases not matched to a gene; V was cut back by 8 bases and J by 7 bases. CDR3 residues: CASLRDRGIGQPQHF. In DNA, the CDR3 is TGTGCCAGCCTTCGGGACAGGGGGATAGGACAGCCCCAGCATTTT.

The genes are TRBV27 and TRBJ1-5; D ambiguous. Trimming shortened V by 6 bases and J by 0 bases, and 18 bases separated the two germline ends. The CDR3 is 17 residues long. The V gene's germline CDR1 is MNHEY and CDR2 SMNVEV (reference sequence). In nucleotides, the CDR3 is TGTGCCAGCAGGCGATCCGCGACCGGTTATAGCAATCAGCCCCAGCATTTT. Translated, it gives CASRRSATGYSNQPQHF.

V gene TRBV3-1 (or the pseudogene TRBV3-2) combines with J gene TRBJ1-3; D is undetermined. This CDR3 is built from 14 residues. Trimming pared 4 bases from V and 7 bases from J, leaving 14 bases between. CDR1 LGHDT and CDR2 YNNKEL come from the germline V gene (reference sequence). CDR3 residues: CASSLLGVGNTIYF. CDR3 bases: TGTGCCAGCAGCCTTTTAGGTGTCGGGAACACCATATATTTT.

This chain links TRBV10-1 with TRBJ1-1; D unresolved. V lost 4 bases and J 2 bases, leaving 8 bases between the germline ends. The CDR3 runs to 13 residues. Germline CDR1 and CDR2: WNHNN and SYGVQD (reference sequence). CDR3 residues: CASSVGFNTEAFF. The CDR3 DNA sequence: TGCGCCAGCAGTGTAGGGTTTAACACTGAAGCTTTCTTT.

The chain links TRBV18 to TRBJ2-5; 11 nucleotides agree with TRBD2. The germline V gene has CDR1 KGHSH and CDR2 LQKENI. CDR3 length equals 15 residues. The J segment lost 4 bases and the V segment lost 4 bases, leaving 5 bases of the junction unmatched. In DNA, the CDR3 is TGTGCCAGCTCACAAGGACTAGCGGGCAGAGAGACCCAGTACTTC. This sequence encodes CASSQGLAGRETQYF.

CDR3 coding DNA: TGCAGCGTTGAGGTCTACAATGAGCAGTTCTTC. Its translation is CSVEVYNEQFF. J is TRBJ2-1 and V is TRBV29-1, with unresolved D. From germline, CDR1 is SQVTM and CDR2 ANQGSEA. Trimming pared 3 bases from V and 3 bases from J, leaving 3 bases between. This CDR3 has 11 amino acids.

This rearrangement joins TRBV9 to TRBJ2-2; D may be TRBD2 (6 bases). The CDR3 has 16 residues. Germline-derived CDR1 and CDR2 are SGDLS and YYNGEE. Trimming shortened V by 0 bases and J by 4 bases, and 13 bases separated the two germline ends. The CDR3 region is CASSVVGGDVTGELFF. The CDR3, as DNA: TGTGCCAGCAGCGTAGTAGGAGGGGACGTCACCGGGGAGCTGTTTTTT. The full variable domain, completed using reference TRBV9 and TRBJ2-2, is DSGVTQTPKHLITATGQRVTLRCSPRSGDLSVYWYQQSLDQGLQFLIQYYNGEERAKGNILERFSAQQFPDLHSELNLSSLELGDSALYFCASSVVGGDVTGELFFGEGSRLTVL.

The chain joins TRBV28 to TRBJ2-7; TRBD2 matches at 8 bases. This CDR3 has 15 residues. Germline CDR1 and CDR2: MDHEN and SYDVKM. V dropped 7 bases and J dropped 4; count of bases not matched to a gene: 12. The CDR3 DNA is TGTGCCAGCAACCACGGAGGCGGGGGGTTGTACGAGCAGTACTTC. It is translated as CASNHGGGGLYEQYF.

The chain employs TRBV11-2 and TRBJ2-5, with TRBD2 as a possible D gene (5 bases). With 8 bases removed from V and 3 bases from J, the gap between germline ends came to 13 bases. There are 13 residues in the CDR3. Germline V gene sequence: CDR1 SGHAT, CDR2 FQNNGV. The CDR3 loop is CASRPTREETQYF. The CDR3 nucleotides are TGTGCCAGCCGACCCACGAGGGAAGAGACCCAGTACTTC.

CDR3 sequence (DNA): TGTGCCAGCAGTTTAGTGGACACTATTAATCCTGAAGCTTTCTTT. This codes for CASSLVDTINPEAFF. This chain connects TRBV28 to TRBJ1-1; D is perhaps TRBD1 (5 bases). The CDR3 extends over 15 amino acids. The V and J ends lost 2 bases and 6 bases respectively, with 16 bases between them. Looked up from germline, CDR1 is MDHEN and CDR2 is SYDVKM. Supplemented by reference TRBV28 and TRBJ1-1, the full variable domain reads DVKVTQSSRYLVKRTGEKVFLECVQDMDHENMFWYRQDPGLGLRLIYFSYDVKMKEKGDIPEGYSVSREKKERFSLILESASTNQTSMYLCASSLVDTINPEAFFGQGTRLTVV.

The chain has TRBV7-9 and TRBJ2-7; D is undetermined. The V gene's germline CDR1 is SEHNR and CDR2 FQNEAQ (reference sequence). This CDR3 has 12 amino acids. The V and J ends lost 0 bases and 5 bases respectively, with 5 bases between them. CDR3 sequence reads: CASSLATNEQYF. In DNA form, the CDR3 reads TGTGCCAGCAGCTTAGCGACCAACGAGCAGTACTTC.

The chain carries TRBV5-1 and TRBJ2-6, with TRBD2 identical over 10 bases. After removal of 3 bases from V and 4 bases from J, the junction contained 13 bases not matched to a gene. Germline V gives CDR1 SGHRS, CDR2 YFSETQ. CDR3 size: 19 residues. CDR3 region: CASSWNPTSGPRGANVLTF. The CDR3 DNA follows: TGCGCCAGCAGCTGGAACCCGACTAGCGGGCCCAGGGGGGCCAACGTCCTGACTTTC. The whole variable domain, remainder taken from reference TRBV5-1 and TRBJ2-6, is KAGVTQTPRYLIKTRGQQVTLSCSPISGHRSVSWYQQTPGQGLQFLFEYFSETQRNKGNFPGRFSGRQFSNSRSEMNVSTLELGDSALYLCASSWNPTSGPRGANVLTFGAGSRLTVL.

The chain employs TRBV28 and TRBJ2-1; no clear D. The CDR3 has 15 residues. Germline CDR1 reads MDHEN; CDR2 reads SYDVKM. The V end lost 6 bases, the J end lost 4 bases, and 16 bases lay between the germline ends. CDR3 loop: CASSPPGGNYNEQFF. The DNA of the CDR3 is TGTGCCAGCAGCCCCCCAGGCGGTAATTACAATGAGCAGTTCTTC.